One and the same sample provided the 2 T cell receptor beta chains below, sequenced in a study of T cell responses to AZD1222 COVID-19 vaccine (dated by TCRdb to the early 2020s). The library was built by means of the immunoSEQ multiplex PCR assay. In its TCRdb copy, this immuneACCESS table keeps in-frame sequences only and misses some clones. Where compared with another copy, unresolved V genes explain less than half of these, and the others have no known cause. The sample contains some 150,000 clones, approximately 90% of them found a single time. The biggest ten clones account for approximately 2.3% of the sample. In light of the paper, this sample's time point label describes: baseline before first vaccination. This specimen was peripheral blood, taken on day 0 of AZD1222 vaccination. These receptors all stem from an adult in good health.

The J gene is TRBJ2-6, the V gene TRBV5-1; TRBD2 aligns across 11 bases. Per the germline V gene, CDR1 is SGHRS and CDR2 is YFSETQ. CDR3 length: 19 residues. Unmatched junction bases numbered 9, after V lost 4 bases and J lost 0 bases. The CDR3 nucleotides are TGCGCCAGCAGCAAATTTAGCGGGAGGGCCCTCTCTGGGGCCAACGTCCTGACTTTC. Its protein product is CASSKFSGRALSGANVLTF.

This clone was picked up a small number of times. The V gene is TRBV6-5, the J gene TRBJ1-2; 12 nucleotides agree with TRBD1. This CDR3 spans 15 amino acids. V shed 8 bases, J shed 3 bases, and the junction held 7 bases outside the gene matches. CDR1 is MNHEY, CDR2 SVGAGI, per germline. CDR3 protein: CASPSGTGGYYGYTF. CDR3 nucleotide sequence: TGTGCCAGCCCCTCCGGGACAGGGGGCTACTATGGCTACACCTTC.